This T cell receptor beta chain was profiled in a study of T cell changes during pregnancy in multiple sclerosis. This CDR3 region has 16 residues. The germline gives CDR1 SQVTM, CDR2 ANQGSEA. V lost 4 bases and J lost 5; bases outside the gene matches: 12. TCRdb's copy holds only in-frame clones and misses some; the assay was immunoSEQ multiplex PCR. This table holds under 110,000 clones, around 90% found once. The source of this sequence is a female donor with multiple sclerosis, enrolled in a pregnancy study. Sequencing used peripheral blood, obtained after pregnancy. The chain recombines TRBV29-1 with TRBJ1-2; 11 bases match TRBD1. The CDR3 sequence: CSVAGTGGEGRYGYTF. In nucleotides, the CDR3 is TGCAGCGTTGCCGGGACAGGGGGGGAAGGAAGGTATGGCTACACCTTC.